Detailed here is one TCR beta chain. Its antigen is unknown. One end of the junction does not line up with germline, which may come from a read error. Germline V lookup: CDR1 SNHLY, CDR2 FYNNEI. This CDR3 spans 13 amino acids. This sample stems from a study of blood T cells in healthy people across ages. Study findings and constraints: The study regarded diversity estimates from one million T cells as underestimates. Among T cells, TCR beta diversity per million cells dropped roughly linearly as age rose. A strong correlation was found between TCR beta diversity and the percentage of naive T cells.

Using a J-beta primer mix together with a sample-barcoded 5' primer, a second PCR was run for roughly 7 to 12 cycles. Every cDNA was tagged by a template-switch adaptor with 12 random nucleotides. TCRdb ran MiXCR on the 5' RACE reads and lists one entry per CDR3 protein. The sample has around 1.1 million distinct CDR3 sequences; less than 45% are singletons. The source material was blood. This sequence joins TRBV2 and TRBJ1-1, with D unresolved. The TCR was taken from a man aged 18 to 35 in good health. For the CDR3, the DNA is TGTACCAGCAGTGGGTACAGAAACACTGAAGCTTTCTTT. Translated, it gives CTSSGYRNTEAFF.